Described below is a single T cell receptor beta chain sequence and its context. Within the sample, other DNA sequences also encode this same CDR3. These data are taken from a study of blood T cell repertoires in COVID-19. Study-level background: Specimens from acute and convalescent COVID-19 originated in the United States, Italy and Spain. T cells, B-cell-depleted T cells, or PBMCs provided the cDNA or gDNA that served as material.

The assay was immunoSEQ multiplex PCR, and TCRdb's table has in-frame clones only and misses some. The top ten clones hold 10% to 15% of a sample with 55,000 to 80,000 clones, approximately 83% of them seen once. Trimming removed 4 bases at V and 4 bases at J, with 10 bases between. This CDR3 has 13 amino acids. The germline gives CDR1 LNHDA, CDR2 SQIVND (reference sequence). V gene TRBV19 combines with J gene TRBJ2-5, with a weak D call TRBD1 (6 bases). This TCR was sampled from a human donor in a cohort sampled during active COVID-19. The specimen was peripheral blood. CDR3 bases: TGTGCCAGTAGTAGGGCCAGGGGAGAGACCCAGTACTTC. This sequence encodes CASSRARGETQYF.